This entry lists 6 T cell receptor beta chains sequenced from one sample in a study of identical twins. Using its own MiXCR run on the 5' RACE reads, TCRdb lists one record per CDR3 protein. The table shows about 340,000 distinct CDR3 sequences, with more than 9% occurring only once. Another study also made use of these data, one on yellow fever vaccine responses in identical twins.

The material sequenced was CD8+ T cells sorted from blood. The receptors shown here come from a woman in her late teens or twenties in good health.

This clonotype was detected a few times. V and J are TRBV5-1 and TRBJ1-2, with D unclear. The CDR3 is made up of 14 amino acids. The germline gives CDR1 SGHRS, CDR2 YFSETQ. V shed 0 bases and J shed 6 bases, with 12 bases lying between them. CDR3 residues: CASSLGGGPDGYTF. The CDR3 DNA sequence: TGCGCCAGCAGCTTGGGTGGAGGGCCGGATGGCTACACCTTC.

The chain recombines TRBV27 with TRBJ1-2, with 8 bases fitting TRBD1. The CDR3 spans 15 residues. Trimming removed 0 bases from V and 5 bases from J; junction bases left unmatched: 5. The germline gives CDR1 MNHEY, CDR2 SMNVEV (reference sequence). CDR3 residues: CASSLSRQGAYGYTF. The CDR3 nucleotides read TGTGCCAGCAGTTTATCTCGGCAGGGGGCTTATGGCTACACCTTC.

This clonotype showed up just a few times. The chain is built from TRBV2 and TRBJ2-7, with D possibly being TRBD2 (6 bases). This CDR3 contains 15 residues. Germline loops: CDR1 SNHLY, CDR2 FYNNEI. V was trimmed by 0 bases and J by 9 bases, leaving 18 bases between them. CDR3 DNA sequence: TGTGCCAGCAGTGAAGCTCCACTGGAGGGATTATGGCAGTACGTC. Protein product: CASSEAPLEGLWQYV.

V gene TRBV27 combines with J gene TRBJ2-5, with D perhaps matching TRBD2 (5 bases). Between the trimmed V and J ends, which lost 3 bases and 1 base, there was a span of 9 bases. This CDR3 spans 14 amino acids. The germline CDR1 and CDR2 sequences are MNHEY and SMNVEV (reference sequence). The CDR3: CASSLAGTQETQYF. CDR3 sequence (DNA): TGTGCCAGCAGTTTGGCGGGTACCCAAGAGACCCAGTACTTC.

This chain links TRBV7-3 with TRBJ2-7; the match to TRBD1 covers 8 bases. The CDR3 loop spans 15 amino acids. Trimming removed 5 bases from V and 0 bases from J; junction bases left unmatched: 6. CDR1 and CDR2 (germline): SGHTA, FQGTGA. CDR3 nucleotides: TGTGCCAGCAGCCTAGGGACAGGTCTCTCCTACGAGCAGTACTTC. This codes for CASSLGTGLSYEQYF.

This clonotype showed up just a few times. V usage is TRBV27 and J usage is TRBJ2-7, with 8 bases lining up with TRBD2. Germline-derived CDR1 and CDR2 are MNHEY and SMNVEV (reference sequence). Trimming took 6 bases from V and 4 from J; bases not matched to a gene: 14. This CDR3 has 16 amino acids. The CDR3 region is CASSPSAGTRLYEQYF. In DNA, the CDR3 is TGTGCCAGCAGCCCCAGCGCCGGGACTAGGTTATACGAGCAGTACTTC.